Given below is one TCR beta chain in context. The antigen is not known. A much larger clone differs by one base, so this may be a read error. The missing conserved phenylalanine or tryptophan at the end of this CDR3 makes a read error likely. Sample-barcoded 5' priming and a J-beta primer mix drove a second PCR of 7 to 11 cycles. TCRdb fed the 5' RACE reads into MiXCR, producing one record per CDR3 protein. The data contain hundreds of thousands of distinct CDR3 sequences, around 52% of them singletons. This specimen comes from a study of blood T cells in healthy people across ages. Findings and limits, study-wide: Versus aged donors, long-lived donors had higher diversity and more naive CD4+ cells.

Sequencing input: blood. This TCR derives from a woman at least 80 years old in good health.

CDR3 sequence: CSARHPRGSSEQFL. The CDR3 DNA follows: TGCAGTGCTAGACATCCCAGGGGGTCGAGTGAGCAGTTCCTC. This rearrangement joins TRBV20-1 to TRBJ2-1, with 7 bases lining up with TRBD1. Per germline, CDR1 DFQATT and CDR2 SNEGSKA (reference sequence). The CDR3 length is 14 residues. After removal of 2 bases from V and 9 bases from J, the junction contained 10 bases not matched to a gene.